Shown below are 17 T cell receptor beta chains from a single sample sequenced in a study of cytomegalovirus exposure and HLA in healthy donors. PCR was performed using 60 Vbeta and 13 Jbeta primers. Libraries were prepared by immunoSEQ multiplex PCR; TCRdb keeps only in-frame clonotypes and omits some of them. This table has under 300,000 clones, approximately 81% appearing once. Source material: PBMCs. These receptors were collected from a woman aged 60-75 years in good health and CMV-seropositive.

The chain has TRBV27 and TRBJ1-4; 7 bases match TRBD1. This CDR3 spans 15 amino acids. The germline gives CDR1 MNHEY, CDR2 SMNVEV (reference sequence). V shed 4 bases, J shed 8 bases, and the junction held 10 bases outside the gene matches. In DNA, the CDR3 is TGTGCCAGCAGTTCACGCCGACAGGGAGGCGAAAAACTGTTTTTT. Its protein product is CASSSRRQGGEKLFF.

This chain uses TRBV4-1 with TRBJ1-6; D may be TRBD1 (5 bases). This CDR3 has 16 residues. The germline gives CDR1 MGHRA, CDR2 YSYEKL. V was trimmed by 4 bases and J by 9 bases, leaving 19 bases between them. Written as DNA, the CDR3 is TGCGCCAGCAGCCCGGGACTCCCCCGGGGGAGTTCACCCCTCCACTTT. This sequence encodes CASSPGLPRGSSPLHF.

The V and J genes are TRBV11-3 and TRBJ2-1; 7 bases agree with TRBD2. Germline V lookup: CDR1 SGHNT, CDR2 YENEEA. The J segment lost 9 bases and the V segment lost 3 bases, leaving 11 bases of the junction unmatched. The CDR3 runs to 15 residues. The CDR3 is CASSFSGGRNLEQFF. DNA for the CDR3: TGTGCCAGCAGCTTTAGTGGCGGGAGAAATCTTGAGCAGTTCTTC. Together with reference TRBV11-3 and TRBJ2-1, the CDR3 gives the full variable domain: EAGVVQSPRYKIIEKKQPVAFWCNPISGHNTLYWYLQNLGQGPELLIRYENEEAVDDSQLPKDRFSAERLKGVDSTLKIQPAELGDSAVYLCASSFSGGRNLEQFFGPGTRLTVL.

In the case of this clone: The sample holds other DNA sequences that translate to the same CDR3. The chain couples TRBV10-3 to TRBJ1-5; D not certain. Germline values: CDR1 ENHRY, CDR2 SYGVKD. The CDR3 loop spans 13 amino acids. Trimming took 6 bases from V and 4 from J, leaving 10 bases between them. This CDR3 reads CAISESGNQPQHF. CDR3 DNA: TGTGCCATCAGCGAATCCGGTAATCAGCCCCAGCATTTT.

This clone was counted between two and nine times. The rearrangement links TRBV6-1 to TRBJ1-1, with TRBD1 as a possible D gene (6 bases). Germline V gene sequence: CDR1 MNHNS, CDR2 SASEGT. The CDR3 is 13 amino acids. Between the trimmed V and J ends, which lost 6 bases and 6 bases, there was a span of 14 bases. CDR3 in amino acids: CASRQGIGSEAFF. CDR3 nucleotides: TGTGCCAGCAGGCAGGGGATAGGATCTGAAGCTTTCTTT.

This clone was recorded only once. The CDR3 here is CASSTGIRETQYF. In DNA form, the CDR3 reads TGTGCCAGCTCCACGGGTATACGGGAGACCCAGTACTTC. The chain combines TRBV28 with TRBJ2-5; the D is unclear. The length of the CDR3 is 13 residues. The germline V gene encodes CDR1 MDHEN and CDR2 SYDVKM. The germline V and J ends were trimmed by 8 bases and 5 bases, with 15 bases remaining between them.

This chain joins TRBV18 and TRBJ2-3; D possibly corresponds to TRBD1 (6 bases). V was shortened by 2 bases and J by 3 bases, with 15 bases between the two germline ends. The CDR3 runs 16 residues. The germline gives CDR1 KGHSH, CDR2 LQKENI. The chain's CDR3 is CASSPWLGARTDTQYF. In nucleotides, the CDR3 is TGTGCCAGCTCACCATGGCTGGGGGCCAGGACAGATACGCAGTATTTT.

The gene calls are TRBV9 and TRBJ2-7; 9 nucleotides line up with TRBD2. This CDR3 has 16 residues. Per the germline V gene, CDR1 is SGDLS and CDR2 is YYNGEE. V lost 3 bases to trimming and J lost 4 bases; unmatched junction nucleotides: 11. For the CDR3, the DNA is TGTGCCAGCAGCGCCGTGGAGGCGCGGGAGGGGTACGAGCAGTACTTC. Translation: CASSAVEAREGYEQYF.

The chain employs TRBV30 and TRBJ2-7; weak D call: TRBD1 (6 bases). The germline gives CDR1 GTSNPN, CDR2 SVGIG (reference sequence). The CDR3 sequence is 12 residues long. The V end lost 1 base, the J end lost 4 bases, and 8 bases lay between the germline ends. The CDR3 DNA reads as TGTGCCTGGAGTGCGCAGGGGTACGAGCAGTACTTC. Protein product: CAWSAQGYEQYF.

The chain couples TRBV5-4 to TRBJ2-2; TRBD2 aligns across 8 bases. V lost 5 bases to trimming and J lost 2 bases; unmatched junction nucleotides: 8. Germline-derived CDR1 and CDR2 are SGHNT and YYREEE (reference sequence). This CDR3 has 16 amino acids. CDR3 nucleotide sequence: TGTGCCAGCAGTTTCCGGGAGGGCCTCAACACCGGGGAGCTGTTTTTT. Translated, it gives CASSFREGLNTGELFF.

This chain joins TRBV4-1 and TRBJ1-3; D gene ambiguous. Germline values: CDR1 MGHRA, CDR2 YSYEKL. The ends were cut back, 1 base at V and 0 bases at J, with 10 bases in the middle. The CDR3 loop spans 16 amino acids. The CDR3 nucleotides are TGCGCCAGCAGCCAAGGAAGAATTAGCTCTGGAAACACCATATATTTT. Protein: CASSQGRISSGNTIYF.

The table lists this clone with a count of one. The chain's CDR3 is CASSLVGGNTEAFF. The CDR3 DNA reads as TGTGCCAGCAGTCTGGTGGGGGGGAACACTGAAGCTTTCTTT. The V call is TRBV2, the J call TRBJ1-1; D possibly corresponds to TRBD1 (5 bases). Germline assignment: CDR1 SNHLY and CDR2 FYNNEI. Trimming took 5 bases from V and 1 from J, leaving 11 bases between them. This CDR3 region has 14 residues. Full variable domain (remainder filled in from reference TRBV2 and TRBJ1-1): EPEVTQTPSHQVTQMGQEVILRCVPISNHLYFYWYRQILGQKVEFLVSFYNNEISEKSEIFDDQFSVERPDGSNFTLKIRSTKLEDSAMYFCASSLVGGNTEAFFGQGTRLTVV.

This chain connects TRBV7-9 to TRBJ2-2; D call uncertain. V lost 0 bases and J lost 4, with 3 bases in between. Germline-derived CDR1 and CDR2 are SEHNR and FQNEAQ (reference sequence). The CDR3 has 13 amino acids. Here the CDR3 reads CASSLASTGELFF. The CDR3 nucleotides read TGTGCCAGCAGCTTAGCGAGCACCGGGGAGCTGTTTTTT.

The chain uses TRBV2 and TRBJ2-7; TRBD2 is a possible D gene (6 bases). The V gene lost 3 bases and the J gene lost 2 bases, with 23 bases spanning the gap. Germline CDR1 reads SNHLY; CDR2 reads FYNNEI. There are 18 residues in the CDR3. As DNA, the CDR3 is TGTGCCAGCAGTGAGGAGGGTAGGAGTTTTGCTCAACCCTACGAGCAGTACTTC. Its translation: CASSEEGRSFAQPYEQYF.

This clone was detected a few times. V and J are TRBV30 and TRBJ2-1; D is unclear. In germline, CDR1 is GTSNPN, CDR2 SVGIG (reference sequence). V lost 3 bases, J lost 4 bases, and 10 bases lay in between. CDR3 length: 13 amino acids. The CDR3 coding sequence is TGTGCCTGGAGCTCCACTATGTACAATGAGCAGTTCTTC. This translates into CAWSSTMYNEQFF. The whole variable domain, remainder taken from reference TRBV30 and TRBJ2-1, is SQTIHQWPATLVQPVGSPLSLECTVEGTSNPNLYWYRQAAGRGLQLLFYSVGIGQISSEVPQNLSASRPQDRQFILSSKKLLLSDSGFYLCAWSSTMYNEQFFGPGTRLTVL.

V and J are TRBV13 and TRBJ2-5; no definite D call. This CDR3 is built from 12 residues. The V end lost 5 bases, the J end lost 1 base, and 5 bases lay between the germline ends. The germline gives CDR1 PRHDT, CDR2 FYEKMQ (reference sequence). CDR3 in DNA: TGTGCCAGCAGCCCCAGCCAAGAGACCCAGTACTTC. Translated, it gives CASSPSQETQYF.

V gene TRBV4-1 combines with J gene TRBJ1-1; D gene ambiguous. The V end lost 1 base, the J end lost 5 bases, and 14 bases lay between the germline ends. The CDR3 is 15 residues long. CDR1 is MGHRA and CDR2 is YSYEKL in the germline V gene. The CDR3: CASSQVSIVRTEAFF. The CDR3 bases are TGCGCCAGCAGCCAAGTCTCGATCGTGAGGACTGAAGCTTTCTTT.